The next 16 T cell receptor beta chains were all read from a single sample in a study of blood T cell repertoires in COVID-19. Only in-frame clones appear in the TCRdb table, and some are missing; sequencing was by immunoSEQ multiplex PCR. The table has 15,000 to 20,000 clones, about 89% seen once. Sequenced material: peripheral blood. Receptors were obtained from a woman older than 75 with COVID-19, enrolled during active disease.

V is TRBV28 and J is TRBJ1-1; perhaps TRBD1 as D (6 bases). The germline V and J ends were trimmed by 7 bases and 4 bases, with 19 bases remaining between them. Germline V gene data show CDR1 as MDHEN and CDR2 as SYDVKM. The CDR3 is made up of 15 amino acids. The CDR3 reads CASNGGEVVGTEAFF. For the CDR3, the DNA is TGTGCCAGCAATGGGGGCGAGGTCGTCGGCACTGAAGCTTTCTTT.

The rearrangement links TRBV7-2 to TRBJ2-1, with 9 bases matching TRBD2. Germline V CDR1 and CDR2: SGHTA, FQGNSA. V gave up 5 bases and J gave up 9 bases; unmatched junction bases: 17. The CDR3 is 17 residues long. For the CDR3, the DNA is TGTGCCAGCAGCACCCAACGGCGTGGCGGGAGGGTCGTTGAGCAGTTCTTC. This sequence encodes CASSTQRRGGRVVEQFF.

The chain employs TRBV4-2 and TRBJ2-1; D is possibly TRBD2 (6 bases). The length of the CDR3 is 15 residues. Between the trimmed V and J ends, which lost 4 bases and 6 bases, there was a span of 16 bases. The germline V gene encodes CDR1 LGHNA and CDR2 YNFKEQ. The CDR3 protein is CASSPPGGGANEQFF. CDR3 DNA: TGTGCCAGCAGCCCTCCGGGCGGAGGGGCCAATGAGCAGTTCTTC.

The chain uses TRBV28 and TRBJ1-6, with a possible D match to TRBD1 (5 bases). Germline-derived CDR1 and CDR2 are MDHEN and SYDVKM. V was pared by 4 bases and J by 9 bases, with 19 bases between. The CDR3 sequence is 16 residues long. The CDR3 bases are TGTGCCAGCAGTTCCCCTCAGGGCTCCGGATCTTCACCCCTCCACTTT. It encodes CASSSPQGSGSSPLHF.

The V call is TRBV29-1, the J call TRBJ1-6; 8 positions match TRBD1. The CDR3 sequence is 13 residues long. The V segment lost 4 bases and the J segment 7 bases; nucleotides outside the gene matches: 3. In germline, CDR1 is SQVTM, CDR2 ANQGSEA. CDR3 nucleotide sequence: TGCAGCGTTGGACAGGGGTGGAATTCACCCCTCCACTTT. Translated: CSVGQGWNSPLHF.

The J gene is TRBJ1-3, the V gene TRBV11-3, with 8 bases aligning to TRBD1. V shed 5 bases and J 3 bases; nucleotides not matched to a gene: 3. The germline V gene has CDR1 SGHNT and CDR2 YENEEA. The CDR3 is 14 residues long. CDR3 region: CASSRGQGGNTIYF. The DNA for the CDR3 is TGTGCCAGCAGCCGAGGACAGGGTGGAAACACCATATATTTT.

The chain is built from TRBV5-4 and TRBJ1-3; 7 bases fit TRBD1. V was pared by 7 bases and J by 2 bases, with 3 bases of the junction left unmatched. The length of the CDR3 is 13 residues. Germline V CDR1 and CDR2: SGHNT, YYREEE (reference sequence). The CDR3 spells CASQDRAGNTIYF. The DNA for the CDR3 is TGTGCCAGCCAAGACAGGGCTGGAAACACCATATATTTT.

The genes are TRBV11-1 and TRBJ2-3; TRBD1 might be the D (6 bases). The V gene lost 3 bases and the J gene lost 3 bases, with 16 bases spanning the gap. CDR1 and CDR2 (germline): SGHAT, FQDESV (reference sequence). The length of the CDR3 is 16 residues. The CDR3 region is CASSFASAGDTDTQYF. CDR3 sequence (DNA): TGTGCCAGCAGCTTCGCTTCGGCAGGGGATACAGATACGCAGTATTTT.

The chain is built from TRBV5-1 and TRBJ2-1; D unclear. Trimming stripped 5 bases from V and 2 bases from J, with 8 bases between. The CDR3 has 13 residues. Germline CDR1 reads SGHRS; CDR2 reads YFSETQ. The CDR3 DNA reads TGCGCCAGCAGTGGAGCTACCTACAATGAGCAGTTCTTC. Its translation is CASSGATYNEQFF. The full variable domain, rest sourced from reference TRBV5-1 and TRBJ2-1, is KAGVTQTPRYLIKTRGQQVTLSCSPISGHRSVSWYQQTPGQGLQFLFEYFSETQRNKGNFPGRFSGRQFSNSRSEMNVSTLELGDSALYLCASSGATYNEQFFGPGTRLTVL.

The chain uses TRBV5-4 and TRBJ2-6, with a weak D call TRBD1 (6 bases). The CDR3 contains 15 residues. Trimming shortened V by 0 bases and J by 2 bases, and 6 bases separated the two germline ends. Germline V gene lookup returns CDR1 SGHNT and CDR2 YYREEE (reference sequence). In DNA, the CDR3 is TGTGCCAGCAGCTTGGAGGGGGCTGGGGCCAACGTCCTGACTTTC. Translating it yields CASSLEGAGANVLTF.

This chain joins TRBV5-4 and TRBJ2-5, with 7 bases aligning to TRBD1. With 3 bases clipped from V and 0 bases from J, the junction kept 5 bases outside the gene matches. Germline CDR1 is SGHNT and CDR2 is YYREEE (reference sequence). CDR3 size: 15 residues. CDR3 in amino acids: CASSSKTGYQETQYF. CDR3 in DNA: TGTGCCAGCAGCTCTAAGACAGGGTACCAAGAGACCCAGTACTTC. The full variable domain, its missing parts supplied by reference TRBV5-4 and TRBJ2-5, is ETGVTQSPTHLIKTRGQQVTLRCSSQSGHNTVSWYQQALGQGPQFIFQYYREEENGRGNFPPRFSGLQFPNYSSELNVNALELDDSALYLCASSSKTGYQETQYFGPGTRLLVL.

The V gene is TRBV25-1, the J gene TRBJ2-5; 7 bases align to TRBD2. The V and J ends lost 2 bases and 5 bases, in that order; junction bases with no gene match: 5. Germline CDR1 MGHDK, CDR2 SYGVNS. The CDR3 loop spans 14 amino acids. CDR3 residues: CASSEISGLETQYF. In DNA form, the CDR3 reads TGTGCCAGCAGTGAAATTAGCGGGCTGGAGACCCAGTACTTC.

CDR3 residues: CASSLAGDYNEQFF. The CDR3 nucleotides read TGTGCCAGCAGTTTAGCGGGGGACTACAATGAGCAGTTCTTC. The chain couples TRBV27 to TRBJ2-1; 7 bases are a match to TRBD2. The CDR3 runs to 14 residues. Germline CDR1 and CDR2: MNHEY and SMNVEV (reference sequence). After removal of 2 bases from V and 3 bases from J, the junction contained 1 base not matched to a gene.

The V gene is TRBV7-9, the J gene TRBJ2-1; 8 nucleotides align to TRBD1. The CDR3 spans 14 residues. V was pared by 5 bases and J by 6 bases, with 6 bases of the junction left unmatched. CDR1 and CDR2 from the germline V gene are SEHNR and FQNEAQ (reference sequence). CDR3 in amino acids: CASSPVTGGNEQFF. The CDR3, as DNA: TGTGCCAGCAGCCCAGTTACAGGGGGCAATGAGCAGTTCTTC.

The chain couples TRBV28 to TRBJ1-2; D unresolved. The V end was cut by 0 bases, the J end by 7 bases, with 9 bases between. The germline V gene encodes CDR1 MDHEN and CDR2 SYDVKM. CDR3 length equals 13 residues. Written as DNA, the CDR3 is TGTGCCAGCAGTTTATGGGAGGAGGGTGGCTACACCTTC. The encoded protein is CASSLWEEGGYTF.

This clone was detected a few times. The chain uses TRBV14 and TRBJ1-1; tentative D call: TRBD1 (5 bases). The CDR3 is made up of 15 amino acids. Trimming removed 6 bases from V and 5 bases from J, with 19 bases in between. In germline, CDR1 is SGHDN, CDR2 FVKESK. CDR3 sequence: CASSARTPGLTEAFF. CDR3 DNA sequence: TGTGCCAGCAGTGCCCGGACACCGGGTTTAACTGAAGCTTTCTTT. The variable domain in full, with the rest retrieved from reference TRBV14 and TRBJ1-1, is EAGVTQFPSHSVIEKGQTVTLRCDPISGHDNLYWYRRVMGKEIKFLLHFVKESKQDESGMPNNRFLAERTGGTYSTLKVQPAELEDSGVYFCASSARTPGLTEAFFGQGTRLTVV.